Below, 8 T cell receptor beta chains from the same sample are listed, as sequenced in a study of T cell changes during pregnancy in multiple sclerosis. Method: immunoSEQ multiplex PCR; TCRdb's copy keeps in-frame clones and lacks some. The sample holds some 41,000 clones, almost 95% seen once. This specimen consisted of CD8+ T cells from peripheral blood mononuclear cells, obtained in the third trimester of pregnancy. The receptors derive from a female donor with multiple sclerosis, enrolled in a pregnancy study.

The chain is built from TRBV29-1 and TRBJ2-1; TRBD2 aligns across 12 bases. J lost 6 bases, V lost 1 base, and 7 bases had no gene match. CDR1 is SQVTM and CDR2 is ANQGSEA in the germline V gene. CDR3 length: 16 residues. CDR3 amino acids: CSVEGWASGRANEQFF. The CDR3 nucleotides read TGCAGCGTTGAAGGCTGGGCTAGCGGGAGGGCCAATGAGCAGTTCTTC.

The DNA for the CDR3 is TGTGCCAGCAGCTTACCCGGGACAGCCAACGAGCAGTACTTC. This codes for CASSLPGTANEQYF. This sequence joins TRBV7-6 and TRBJ2-7, with 7 bases identical to TRBD1. J lost 5 bases, V lost 2 bases, and 6 bases had no gene match. CDR1 SGHVS and CDR2 FNYEAQ come from the germline V gene. CDR3 length equals 14 residues.

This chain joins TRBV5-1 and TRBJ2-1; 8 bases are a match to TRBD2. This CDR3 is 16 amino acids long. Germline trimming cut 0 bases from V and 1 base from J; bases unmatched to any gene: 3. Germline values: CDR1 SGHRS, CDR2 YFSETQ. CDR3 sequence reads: CASSLGLAGSYNEQFF. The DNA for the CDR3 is TGCGCCAGCAGCTTGGGGCTAGCGGGTTCCTACAATGAGCAGTTCTTC.

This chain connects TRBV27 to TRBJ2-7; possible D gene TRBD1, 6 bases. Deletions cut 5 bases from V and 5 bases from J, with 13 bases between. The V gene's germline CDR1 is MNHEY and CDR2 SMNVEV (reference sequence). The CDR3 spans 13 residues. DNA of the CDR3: TGTGCCAGCAGTCCCGTGGGACAAGACGAGCAGTACTTC. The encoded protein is CASSPVGQDEQYF.

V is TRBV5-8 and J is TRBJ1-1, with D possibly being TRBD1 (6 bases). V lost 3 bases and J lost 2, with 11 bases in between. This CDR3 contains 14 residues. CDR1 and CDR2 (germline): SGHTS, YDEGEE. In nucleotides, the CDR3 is TGTGCCAGCAGCTACTTGACAGGTAACACTGAAGCTTTCTTT. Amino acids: CASSYLTGNTEAFF.

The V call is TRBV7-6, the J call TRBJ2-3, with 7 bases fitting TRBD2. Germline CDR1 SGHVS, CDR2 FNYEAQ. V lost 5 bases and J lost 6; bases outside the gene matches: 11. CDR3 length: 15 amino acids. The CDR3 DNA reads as TGTGCCAGCAGCGCTGCGGACGGGGGGTCCGATACGCAGTATTTT. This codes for CASSAADGGSDTQYF. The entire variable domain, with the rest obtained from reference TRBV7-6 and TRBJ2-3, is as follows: GAGVSQSPRYKVTKRGQDVALRCDPISGHVSLYWYRQALGQGPEFLTYFNYEAQQDKSGLPNDRFSAERPEGSISTLTIQRTEQRDSAMYRCASSAADGGSDTQYFGPGTRLTVL.

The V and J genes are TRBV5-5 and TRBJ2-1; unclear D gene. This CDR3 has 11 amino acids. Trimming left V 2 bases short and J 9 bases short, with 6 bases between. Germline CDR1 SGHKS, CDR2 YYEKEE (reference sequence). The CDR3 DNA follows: TGTGCCAGCAGCTTAGGCGGTGAGCAGTTCTTC. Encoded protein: CASSLGGEQFF.

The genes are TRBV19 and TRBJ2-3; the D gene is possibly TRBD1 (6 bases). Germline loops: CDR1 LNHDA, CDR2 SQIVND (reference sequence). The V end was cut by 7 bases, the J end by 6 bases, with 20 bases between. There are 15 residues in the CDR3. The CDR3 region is CASKRDKISRDTQYF. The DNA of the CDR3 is TGTGCCAGTAAACGGGACAAGATAAGCCGGGATACGCAGTATTTT. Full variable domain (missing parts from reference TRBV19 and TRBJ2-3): DGGITQSPKYLFRKEGQNVTLSCEQNLNHDAMYWYRQDPGQGLRLIYYSQIVNDFQKGDIAEGYSVSREKKESFPLTVTSAQKNPTAFYLCASKRDKISRDTQYFGPGTRLTVL.